This T cell receptor beta chain was retrieved from a study of response to subunit inactivated influenza vaccine. Study-level results: With each seasonal influenza vaccination, the authors suggested, few new T cells are recruited.

In TCRdb, the RT-PCR reads were re-called with MiXCR into one record per CDR3 protein. There are fewer than 550,000 distinct CDR3 sequences in the sample; roughly 23% occur only once, and approximately 2% lies in the top ten. Germline V lookup: CDR1 SQVTM, CDR2 ANQGSEA. Trimming stripped 7 bases from V and 0 bases from J, with 10 bases between. This CDR3 spans 12 amino acids. Remarks on this clonotype: Its antigen is unknown.

The chain uses TRBV29-1 and TRBJ2-7; a possible D gene is TRBD2 (6 bases). The clonotype originates from a man in his fifties or sixties who received an inactivated influenza vaccine. Sequencing used CD4+ T cells sorted from PBMCs, obtained around 5 days after vaccination. The CDR3 spells CSGGDRSYEQYF. The CDR3 DNA reads TGCAGCGGCGGGGACCGCTCCTACGAGCAGTACTTC.